One and the same sample provided the 27 T cell receptor beta chains below, sequenced in a study of T cells in Graves' hyperthyroidism and ophthalmopathy. Amplified TCR beta CDR3 regions came from RNA transcripts. When the TCR CDR3 underwent first-round RT-PCR, the HTBI primer set was used. In TCRdb, the multiplex PCR reads were re-called with MiXCR into one record per CDR3 protein. Among approximately 600,000 distinct CDR3 sequences listed, approximately 15% were seen once. The sequencing input was blood. These receptors came from a woman aged 30 to 39 with Graves' hyperthyroidism that later progressed to Graves' ophthalmopathy.

The gene calls are TRBV5-1 and TRBJ1-2; 7 bases match TRBD1. This CDR3 is built from 14 residues. The germline V gene has CDR1 SGHRS and CDR2 YFSETQ. V trimming: 3 bases; J trimming: 2 bases; junction bases outside the gene matches: 4. The CDR3, as DNA: TGCGCCAGCAGCTCCGGACAGGAGAACTATGGCTACACCTTC. It translates to CASSSGQENYGYTF.

This clonotype occurred a few times. In DNA, the CDR3 is TGCGCCAGCAGCCCGATGGGAAAAGAGACCCAGTACTTC. As protein: CASSPMGKETQYF. This chain uses TRBV5-1 with TRBJ2-5, with D unresolved. Germline values: CDR1 SGHRS, CDR2 YFSETQ. V dropped 4 bases and J dropped 3 bases, with 10 bases sitting between them. CDR3 length equals 13 residues.

Ten or more counts support this clonotype. V is TRBV14 and J is TRBJ2-3; 11 bases are shared with TRBD2. This CDR3 is built from 15 residues. Germline CDR1 is SGHDN and CDR2 is FVKESK. After removal of 6 bases from V and 4 bases from J, the junction contained 6 bases not matched to a gene. The CDR3 region is CASRLLAGGADTQYF. The CDR3 coding sequence is TGTGCCAGCAGGCTTCTAGCGGGAGGCGCAGATACGCAGTATTTT.

The chain recombines TRBV19 with TRBJ2-1; D is perhaps TRBD2 (6 bases). This CDR3 has 13 amino acids. Germline lookup yields CDR1 LNHDA and CDR2 SQIVND (reference sequence). V dropped 8 bases and J dropped 3 bases, with 11 bases sitting between them. The CDR3 nucleotides are TGTGCCAGTCAGTCTAGCGTCTACAATGAGCAGTTCTTC. Protein: CASQSSVYNEQFF.

The chain uses TRBV5-1 and TRBJ1-1, with D uncertain. The germline gives CDR1 SGHRS, CDR2 YFSETQ. This CDR3 region has 13 residues. Trimming shortened V by 3 bases and J by 2 bases, and 8 bases separated the two germline ends. CDR3: CASSSEINTEAFF. The DNA for the CDR3 is TGCGCCAGCAGCTCGGAGATAAACACTGAAGCTTTCTTT. The full variable domain, with the rest looked up from reference TRBV5-1 and TRBJ1-1, is KAGVTQTPRYLIKTRGQQVTLSCSPISGHRSVSWYQQTPGQGLQFLFEYFSETQRNKGNFPGRFSGRQFSNSRSEMNVSTLELGDSALYLCASSSEINTEAFFGQGTRLTVV.

This clonotype was found many times. The chain combines TRBV30 with TRBJ2-7; D remains unclear. Germline assignment: CDR1 GTSNPN and CDR2 SVGIG (reference sequence). V was cut by 3 bases and J by 1 base, with 19 bases left in between. The CDR3 consists of 16 residues. CDR3 sequence: CAWSTPRRWPSYEQYF. Here the CDR3 DNA reads TGTGCCTGGAGCACCCCGCGCAGATGGCCTTCCTACGAGCAGTACTTC. Based on the CDR3 plus reference TRBV30 and TRBJ2-7, the full variable domain is SQTIHQWPATLVQPVGSPLSLECTVEGTSNPNLYWYRQAAGRGLQLLFYSVGIGQISSEVPQNLSASRPQDRQFILSSKKLLLSDSGFYLCAWSTPRRWPSYEQYFGPGTRLTVT.

This clonotype occurred many times. The V gene is TRBV11-3, the J gene TRBJ2-7, with D uncertain. The CDR3 spans 12 residues. Per the germline V gene, CDR1 is SGHNT and CDR2 is YENEEA. Trimming removed 5 bases at V and 2 bases at J, with 7 bases between. Here the CDR3 DNA reads TGTGCCAGCAGCACCCGGGCCTACGAGCAGTACTTC. It encodes CASSTRAYEQYF.

This clonotype was seen more than once but under ten times. The gene calls are TRBV5-1 and TRBJ2-7, with a tentative D call TRBD1 (5 bases). CDR1 SGHRS and CDR2 YFSETQ come from the germline V gene. Between the trimmed V and J ends, which lost 0 bases and 5 bases, there was a span of 9 bases. The CDR3 has 13 amino acids. The CDR3 nucleotides read TGCGCCAGCAGCTTGGGAGACAGTGACGAGCAGTACTTC. Protein: CASSLGDSDEQYF.

In this sample, this clonotype turned up many times. V usage is TRBV6-1 and J usage is TRBJ2-2, with TRBD2 as a possible D gene (5 bases). Between the trimmed V and J ends, which lost 4 bases and 6 bases, there was a span of 15 bases. Germline V gene lookup returns CDR1 MNHNS and CDR2 SASEGT. This CDR3 has 15 residues. Here the CDR3 DNA reads TGTGCCAGCAGTGGGCTAGCCTTCGGTGCCGGGGAGCTGTTTTTT. It yields the protein CASSGLAFGAGELFF.

This clonotype was observed many times. V is TRBV10-3 and J is TRBJ2-7; 10 bases line up with TRBD2. The V gene's germline CDR1 is ENHRY and CDR2 SYGVKD. This CDR3 has 14 residues. Trimming at V came to 5 bases and at J to 2 bases, leaving 3 bases not matched to a gene. The DNA for the CDR3 is TGTGCCATCAGTCGACTAGCGGGCACCTACGAGCAGTACTTC. Residues: CAISRLAGTYEQYF.

This clonotype was seen only a few times. An end of the junction differs from the germline gene, which may be a read error. This chain joins TRBV18 and TRBJ1-1, with D possibly matching TRBD1 (6 bases). The length of the CDR3 is 15 residues. The germline gives CDR1 KGHSH, CDR2 LQKENI. CDR3 DNA: TGTGCCAGCTCACCAATGGGACAAATGAACACTGAAGCTTTATTT. This gives the protein CASSPMGQMNTEALF.

This clonotype was counted ten times or more. The chain carries TRBV7-2 and TRBJ1-6, with D perhaps matching TRBD1 (6 bases). Trimming stripped 5 bases from V and 9 bases from J, with 11 bases between. Germline V gene sequence: CDR1 SGHTA, CDR2 FQGNSA. The length of the CDR3 is 13 residues. The CDR3 nucleotides read TGTGCCAGCAGCGCCCCAGGGGCTTCACCCCTCCACTTT. It yields the protein CASSAPGASPLHF.

The chain uses TRBV30 and TRBJ2-1, with 8 bases lining up with TRBD1. Germline CDR1 GTSNPN, CDR2 SVGIG (reference sequence). The CDR3 runs to 15 residues. Trimming removed 7 bases from V and 4 bases from J; junction bases left unmatched: 12. In nucleotides, the CDR3 is TGTGCCTCCCCCCACCAAGACAGGGGATACAATGAGCAGTTCTTC. It encodes CASPHQDRGYNEQFF.

This clonotype was picked up many times. The chain couples TRBV12-3 or TRBV12-4 to TRBJ2-3; TRBD1 agrees at 12 bases. This CDR3 has 16 amino acids. Trimming took 6 bases from V and 4 from J; bases not matched to a gene: 8. The CDR3 region is CASSGGTGGVADTQYF. In DNA form, the CDR3 reads TGTGCCAGCAGCGGAGGGACAGGGGGCGTCGCAGATACGCAGTATTTT.

This clonotype showed up many times. The chain recombines TRBV5-1 with TRBJ1-4, with no clear D. CDR3 length equals 17 residues. Per germline, CDR1 SGHRS and CDR2 YFSETQ. V was cut by 2 bases and J by 0 bases, with 14 bases left in between. CDR3 bases: TGCGCCAGCAGCTTTGATGCATCGGCTACAACTAATGAAAAACTGTTTTTT. Protein product: CASSFDASATTNEKLFF. The whole variable domain, remainder taken from reference TRBV5-1 and TRBJ1-4, is KAGVTQTPRYLIKTRGQQVTLSCSPISGHRSVSWYQQTPGQGLQFLFEYFSETQRNKGNFPGRFSGRQFSNSRSEMNVSTLELGDSALYLCASSFDASATTNEKLFFGSGTQLSVL.

This clonotype was picked up many times. The gene calls are TRBV2 and TRBJ2-4, with D maybe TRBD2 (6 bases). The CDR3 spans 13 residues. Germline V gene data show CDR1 as SNHLY and CDR2 as FYNNEI. Trimming took 6 bases from V and 5 from J, leaving 11 bases between them. DNA of the CDR3: TGTGCCAGCAGCGCTAGCGTTCAAAACATTCAGTACTTC. It encodes CASSASVQNIQYF.

Details on this clonotype: One base away lies a much larger clone, so this may be a sequencing read error. V gene TRBV5-1 combines with J gene TRBJ1-1; D possibly corresponds to TRBD1 (5 bases). Between the trimmed V and J ends, which lost 0 bases and 4 bases, there was a span of 10 bases. The CDR3 runs to 14 residues. Germline values: CDR1 SGHRS, CDR2 YFSETQ. The DNA for the CDR3 is TGCGCCAGCAGCTTGGCACAGGCGAGCACTGAAGCTTTCTTT. Its translation: CASSLAQASTEAFF.

This clonotype has ten or more counts. In DNA form, the CDR3 reads TGTGCCAGCAGTTTACCTCAGGATCCCGGGGCCCAGCATTTT. Protein product: CASSLPQDPGAQHF. This chain links TRBV28 with TRBJ1-5; D is unclear. Germline CDR1 reads MDHEN; CDR2 reads SYDVKM. The CDR3 runs to 14 residues. Trimming removed 2 bases from V and 11 bases from J, with 16 bases in between.

This clonotype was picked up many times. V and J are TRBV5-1 and TRBJ2-7; TRBD2 might be the D (6 bases). The V and J ends lost 2 bases and 3 bases respectively, with 12 bases between them. Germline V gene sequence: CDR1 SGHRS, CDR2 YFSETQ. The CDR3 is 14 residues long. The DNA for the CDR3 is TGCGCCAGCAGCTTTGAGCCGGAGGGCTACGAGCAGTACTTC. Translated: CASSFEPEGYEQYF. Supplemented by reference TRBV5-1 and TRBJ2-7, the full variable domain reads KAGVTQTPRYLIKTRGQQVTLSCSPISGHRSVSWYQQTPGQGLQFLFEYFSETQRNKGNFPGRFSGRQFSNSRSEMNVSTLELGDSALYLCASSFEPEGYEQYFGPGTRLTVT.

The sample holds a few counts of this clonotype. CDR3 nucleotide sequence: TGTGCCACCAGTGATTTATACGCGACAGGGGGCGAACCTTCCTACGCGAACACCGGGGAGCTGTTTTTT. Translated: CATSDLYATGGEPSYANTGELFF. The chain couples TRBV24-1 to TRBJ2-2; 10 positions match TRBD1. Unmatched junction bases numbered 19, after V lost 1 base and J lost 0 bases. Germline CDR1 KGHDR, CDR2 SFDVKD. CDR3 length equals 23 residues.

The table lists this clonotype with many counts. This chain links TRBV14 with TRBJ2-1, with D unresolved. Germline lookup yields CDR1 SGHDN and CDR2 FVKESK. The CDR3 is made up of 14 amino acids. Trimming left V 1 base short and J 10 bases short, with 14 bases between. Here the CDR3 DNA reads TGTGCCAGCAGCCAAGTAGGTGTGGTAGGGGAGCAGTTCTTC. It encodes CASSQVGVVGEQFF.

This clonotype was found many times. DNA for the CDR3: TGTGCCTGGAGTTTTCGGACAGAGCAGTACTTC. It is translated as CAWSFRTEQYF. The chain couples TRBV30 to TRBJ2-7; D may be TRBD1 (5 bases). Trimming pared 2 bases from V and 7 bases from J, leaving 9 bases between. Germline V CDR1 and CDR2: GTSNPN, SVGIG (reference sequence). This CDR3 spans 11 amino acids.

This clonotype was counted at least ten times. The chain couples TRBV12-3 or TRBV12-4 to TRBJ1-2, with a possible D match to TRBD1 (6 bases). CDR3 length equals 15 residues. The V end lost 0 bases, the J end lost 4 bases, and 12 bases lay between the germline ends. CDR3 region: CASSLARGSPYGYTF. The CDR3 nucleotides read TGTGCCAGCAGTTTAGCCAGGGGCAGCCCCTATGGCTACACCTTC.

This clonotype was seen only a few times. The J gene is TRBJ2-1, the V gene TRBV9, with 10 bases fitting TRBD2. CDR1 and CDR2 from the germline V gene are SGDLS and YYNGEE. There are 15 residues in the CDR3. The ends lost 7 bases at V and 4 bases at J; junction bases unmatched: 8. The CDR3 bases are TGTGCCAGCTCCCCCACTAGCGGGGCTTACAATGAGCAGTTCTTC. This codes for CASSPTSGAYNEQFF.

This clonotype was picked up a small number of times. This chain uses TRBV3-1 with TRBJ1-5; D gene unclear. This CDR3 has 15 amino acids. V lost 5 bases, J lost 4 bases, and 15 bases lay in between. CDR1 and CDR2 (germline): LGHDT, YNNKEL (reference sequence). The CDR3 coding sequence is TGTGCCAGCAGCAACACCAACAGAGGGAATCAGCCCCAGCATTTT. Translating it yields CASSNTNRGNQPQHF.

In its sample, this clonotype was seen a few times. The CDR3 bases are TGTGCCAGCAGCTTAAGGGAGGGCTGGGGGACGGCAAATGAAAAACTGTTTTTT. As protein: CASSLREGWGTANEKLFF. The chain joins TRBV7-9 to TRBJ1-4, with D possibly TRBD1 on 5 matching bases. The CDR3 loop spans 18 amino acids. V was pared by 2 bases and J by 5 bases, with 21 bases between. Germline V gene sequence: CDR1 SEHNR, CDR2 FQNEAQ (reference sequence).

Worth noting for this clonotype: Mismatch with germline at one junction end may stem from a read error. The gene calls are TRBV19 and TRBJ2-2, with 10 bases matching TRBD2. Germline V gene lookup returns CDR1 LNHDA and CDR2 SQIVND (reference sequence). This CDR3 is built from 15 residues. The CDR3 spells CASSGLADNTGELSF. As DNA, the CDR3 is TGTGCCAGTAGTGGACTAGCGGACAACACCGGGGAGCTGTCTTTT.